Sequencing of this T cell receptor beta chain was carried out in a study of blood T cell repertoires in COVID-19. For the study at large: Samples came from the United States, Italy and Spain, spanning acute and convalescent COVID-19. From T cells, B-cell-depleted T cells, or PBMCs came the material, which was cDNA or gDNA.

The CDR3 has 16 residues. CDR1 is SQVTM and CDR2 is ANQGSEA in the germline V gene. V dropped 4 bases and J dropped 2; count of bases not matched to a gene: 6. Original handling: Reference gene primer amplification yielded estimated nucleated cell counts. This table comes from immunoSEQ multiplex PCR, and its TCRdb copy is limited to in-frame clones, with some not included. The V and J calls and the clone size are those of that table, but D and trimming were determined from the DNA. Among some 70,000 clones listed, around four fifths were seen once. This chain connects TRBV29-1 to TRBJ2-1, with 12 bases that match TRBD2. The specimen sequenced was peripheral blood. This sequence was found in a woman aged 55-69 years with acute or convalescent COVID-19. Written as DNA, the CDR3 is TGCAGCGTTGGAGGACTAGCGGGAAAGCCCTACAATGAGCAGTTCTTC. Amino acid sequence: CSVGGLAGKPYNEQFF.